This entry describes one T cell receptor beta chain. Its antigen is as yet unknown. This sample is part of a study of T-cell memory formation after mild COVID-19. Trimming shortened V by 5 bases and J by 2 bases, and 9 bases separated the two germline ends. Looked up from germline, CDR1 is DFQATT and CDR2 is SNEGSKA (reference sequence). This CDR3 region has 12 residues. Each CDR3 protein is one row after TCRdb ran MiXCR on the 5' RACE reads. The sample has roughly 600,000 distinct CDR3 sequences, roughly 18% seen once. Study-level findings and limits: Pre-infection memory showed some responding clones, and this suggested that cross-reactive memory joined. Mainly CM and EM harbored the contracting CD4+ clones; mainly EMRA harbored the CD8+ ones.

Sequencing used PBMCs or a T cell subset sorted from them (not recorded which). The chain has TRBV20-1 and TRBJ1-2, with D maybe TRBD1 (6 bases). This TCR was sampled from an adult woman who had mild COVID-19 (a few samples of this study predate the infection). Cell type and time point are not known. CDR3 amino acids: CSAPDRNYGYTF. In DNA form, the CDR3 reads TGCAGTGCTCCGGACAGAAACTATGGCTACACCTTC.